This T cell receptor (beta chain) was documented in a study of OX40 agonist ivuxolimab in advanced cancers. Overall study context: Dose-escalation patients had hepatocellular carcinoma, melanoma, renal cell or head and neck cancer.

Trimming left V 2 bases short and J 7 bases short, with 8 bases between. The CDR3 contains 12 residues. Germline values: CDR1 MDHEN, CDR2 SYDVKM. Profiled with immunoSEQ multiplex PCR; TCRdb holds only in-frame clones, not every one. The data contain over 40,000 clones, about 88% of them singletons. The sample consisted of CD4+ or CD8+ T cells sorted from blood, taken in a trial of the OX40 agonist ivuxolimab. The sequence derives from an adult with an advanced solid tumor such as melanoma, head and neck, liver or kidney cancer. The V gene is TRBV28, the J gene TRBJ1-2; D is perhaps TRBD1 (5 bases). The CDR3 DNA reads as TGTGCCAGCAGTTTAACAGGCAGTGGCTACACCTTC. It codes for CASSLTGSGYTF.